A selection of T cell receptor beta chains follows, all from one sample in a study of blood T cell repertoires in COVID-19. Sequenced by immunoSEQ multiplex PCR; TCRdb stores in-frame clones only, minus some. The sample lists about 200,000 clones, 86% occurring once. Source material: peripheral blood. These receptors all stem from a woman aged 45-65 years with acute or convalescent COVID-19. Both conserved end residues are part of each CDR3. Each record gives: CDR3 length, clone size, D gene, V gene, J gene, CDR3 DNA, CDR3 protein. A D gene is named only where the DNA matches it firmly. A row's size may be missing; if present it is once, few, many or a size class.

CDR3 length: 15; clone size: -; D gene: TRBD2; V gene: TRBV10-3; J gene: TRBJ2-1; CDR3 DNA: TGTGCCAGTGGGAGGACTAGCGGGTCCTACAATGAGCAGTTCTTC; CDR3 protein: CASGRTSGSYNEQFF
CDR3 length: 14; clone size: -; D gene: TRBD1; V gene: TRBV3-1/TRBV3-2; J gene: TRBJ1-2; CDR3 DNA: TGTGCCAGCAGCCCCAACCCGACAGGGGCCCGCTACACCTTC; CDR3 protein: CASSPNPTGARYTF
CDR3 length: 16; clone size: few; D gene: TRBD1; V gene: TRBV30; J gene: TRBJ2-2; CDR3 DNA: TGTGCCTGGCAACCTTGGGCAGGGGGCCCCTCCGGGGAGCTGTTTTTT; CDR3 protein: CAWQPWAGGPSGELFF
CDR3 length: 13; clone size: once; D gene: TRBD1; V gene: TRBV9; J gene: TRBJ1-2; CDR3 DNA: TGTGCCAGCAGCGTAACGGACAGGGTTGGCTACACCTTC; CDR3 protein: CASSVTDRVGYTF
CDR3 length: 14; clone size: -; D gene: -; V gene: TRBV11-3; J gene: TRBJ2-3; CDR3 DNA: TGTGCCAGCAGCTTAGGAAGCAACACAGATACGCAGTATTTT; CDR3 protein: CASSLGSNTDTQYF
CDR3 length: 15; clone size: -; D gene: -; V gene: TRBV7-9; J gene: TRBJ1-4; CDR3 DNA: TGTGCCAGCAGCCCTCTGTTACAGCTAAATGAAAAACTGTTTTTT; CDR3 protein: CASSPLLQLNEKLFF
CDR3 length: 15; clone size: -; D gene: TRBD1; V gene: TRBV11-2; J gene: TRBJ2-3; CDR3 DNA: TGTGCCAGCAGCGCTCCCGGGACAGGCGGGGATACGCAGTATTTT; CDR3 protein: CASSAPGTGGDTQYF
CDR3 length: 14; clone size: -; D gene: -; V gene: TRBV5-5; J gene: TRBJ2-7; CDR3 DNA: TGTGCCAGCAGCATAGGGACTGCCTCCTACGAGCAGTACTTC; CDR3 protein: CASSIGTASYEQYF
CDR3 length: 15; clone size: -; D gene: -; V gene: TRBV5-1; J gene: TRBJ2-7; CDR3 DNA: TGCGCCAGCAGCTTTCTAGCTCTGGGCTCCTACGAGCAGTACTTC; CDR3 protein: CASSFLALGSYEQYF
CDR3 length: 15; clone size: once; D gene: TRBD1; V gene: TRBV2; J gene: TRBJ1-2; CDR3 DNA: TGTGCCAGCCAGGTTTCACAGGGGGCTAACTATGGCTACACCTTC; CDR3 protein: CASQVSQGANYGYTF
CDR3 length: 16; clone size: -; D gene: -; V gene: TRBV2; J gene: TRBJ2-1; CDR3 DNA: TGTGCCAGCAGTGGTACGGCTAGCGTCTCCTACAATGAGCAGTTCTTC; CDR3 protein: CASSGTASVSYNEQFF
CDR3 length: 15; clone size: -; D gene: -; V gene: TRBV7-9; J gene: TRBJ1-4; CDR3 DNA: TGTGCCAGCAGCTTTCCACAAACAACTAATGAAAAACTGTTTTTT; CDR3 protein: CASSFPQTTNEKLFF
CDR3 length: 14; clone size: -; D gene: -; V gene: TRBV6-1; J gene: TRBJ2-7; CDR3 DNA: TGTGCCAGCAGCCGACAGGAACGATCCTACGAGCAGTACTTC; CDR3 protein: CASSRQERSYEQYF
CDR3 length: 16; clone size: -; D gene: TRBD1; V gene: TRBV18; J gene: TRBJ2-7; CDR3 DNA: TGTGCCAGCTCACCGTGGGTACCGGGACAGGGGACCGAGCAGTACTTC; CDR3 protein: CASSPWVPGQGTEQYF
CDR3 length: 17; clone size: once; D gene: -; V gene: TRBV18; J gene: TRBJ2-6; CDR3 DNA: TGTGCCAGCTTAAGGGCAGGGACTTACTCTGGGGCCAACGTCCTGACTTTC; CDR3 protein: CASLRAGTYSGANVLTF
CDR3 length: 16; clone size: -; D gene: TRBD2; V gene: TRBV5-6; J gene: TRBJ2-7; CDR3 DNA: TGTGCCAGCAGCTCCCTTTACGGGGGGGCCTCCTACGAGCAGTACTTC; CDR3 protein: CASSSLYGGASYEQYF
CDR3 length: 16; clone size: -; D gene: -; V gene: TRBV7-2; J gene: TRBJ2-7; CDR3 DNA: TGTGCCAGCAGCTTAGCTGGTGGGACACTCTCCTACGAGCAGTACTTC; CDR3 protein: CASSLAGGTLSYEQYF
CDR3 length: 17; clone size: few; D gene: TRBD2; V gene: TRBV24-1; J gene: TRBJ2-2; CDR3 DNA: TGTGCCACCAGTGATGCTATGAGCGGGAGCCGGACCGGGGAGCTGTTTTTT; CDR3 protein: CATSDAMSGSRTGELFF
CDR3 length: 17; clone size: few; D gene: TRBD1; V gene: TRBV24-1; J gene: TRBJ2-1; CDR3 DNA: TGTGCCACCAGTGATTACCCCGGGACAGGGGGCTACGATGAGCAGTTCTTC; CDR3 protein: CATSDYPGTGGYDEQFF
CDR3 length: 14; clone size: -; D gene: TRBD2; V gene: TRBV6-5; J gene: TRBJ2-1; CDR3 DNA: TGTGCCAGCAGTTACTCGGCGGGAGTGGGTGAGCAGTTCTTC; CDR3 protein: CASSYSAGVGEQFF
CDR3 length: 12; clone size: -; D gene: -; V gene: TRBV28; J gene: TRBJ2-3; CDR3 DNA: TGTGCCAGCAGTTTAACTACAGATACGCAGTATTTT; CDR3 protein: CASSLTTDTQYF
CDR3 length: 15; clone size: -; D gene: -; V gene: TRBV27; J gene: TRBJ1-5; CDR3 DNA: TGTGCCAGCAGTCAATCAGGTGGTGGCAATCAGCCCCAGCATTTT; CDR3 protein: CASSQSGGGNQPQHF
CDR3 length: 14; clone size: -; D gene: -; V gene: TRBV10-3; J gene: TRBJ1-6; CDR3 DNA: TGTGCCATCAGTGATAGACAGTATAATTCACCCCTCCACTTT; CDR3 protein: CAISDRQYNSPLHF
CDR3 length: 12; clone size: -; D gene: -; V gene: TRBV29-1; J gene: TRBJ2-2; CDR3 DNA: TGCAGCGGGCTCTCGTACACCGGGGAGCTGTTTTTT; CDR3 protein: CSGLSYTGELFF
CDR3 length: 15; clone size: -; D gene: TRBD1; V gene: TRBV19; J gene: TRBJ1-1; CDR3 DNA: TGTGCCAGTACCCGCTCCGGGACAGGGGGTTTCGGAGCTTTCTTT; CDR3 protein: CASTRSGTGGFGAFF
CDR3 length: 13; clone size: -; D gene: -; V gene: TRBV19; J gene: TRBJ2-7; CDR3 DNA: TGTGCCAGTAGCCCGGGACAACGTAGGGAGCAGTACTTC; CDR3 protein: CASSPGQRREQYF
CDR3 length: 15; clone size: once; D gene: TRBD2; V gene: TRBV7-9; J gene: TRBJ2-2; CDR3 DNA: TGTGCCAGCACCGGGGGGGAGGAAGTGGCCGGGGAGCTGTTTTTT; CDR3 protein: CASTGGEEVAGELFF
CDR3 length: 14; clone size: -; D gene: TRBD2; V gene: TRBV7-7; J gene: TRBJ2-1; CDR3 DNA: TGTGCCAGCAGCGAGACTAGCGGACACAATGAGCAGTTCTTC; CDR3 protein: CASSETSGHNEQFF
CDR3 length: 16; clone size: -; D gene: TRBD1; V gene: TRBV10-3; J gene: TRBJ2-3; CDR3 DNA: TGTGCCATCAGTGCCGGACAGGAGAAGGGCACAGATACGCAGTATTTT; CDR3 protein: CAISAGQEKGTDTQYF
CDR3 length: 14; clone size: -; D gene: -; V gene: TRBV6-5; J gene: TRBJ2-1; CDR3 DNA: TGTGCCAGCAGTTCGACAAATCTTTACAATGAGCAGTTCTTC; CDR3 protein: CASSSTNLYNEQFF
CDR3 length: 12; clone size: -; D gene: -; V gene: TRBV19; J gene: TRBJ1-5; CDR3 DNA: TGTGCCAGTAATAGCCGATGGGAGCCCCAGCATTTT; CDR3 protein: CASNSRWEPQHF
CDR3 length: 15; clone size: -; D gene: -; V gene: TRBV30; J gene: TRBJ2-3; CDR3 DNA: TGTGCCTGGAGCTTACTAGTGAAAGGCACAGATACGCAGTATTTT; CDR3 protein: CAWSLLVKGTDTQYF
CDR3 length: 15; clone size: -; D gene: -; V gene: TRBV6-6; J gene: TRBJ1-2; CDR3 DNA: TGTGCCAGCAGGACAAACAGGGCCTCTAACTATGGCTACACCTTC; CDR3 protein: CASRTNRASNYGYTF
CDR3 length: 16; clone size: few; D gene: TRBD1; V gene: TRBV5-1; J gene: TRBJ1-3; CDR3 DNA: TGCGCCAGCAGCTCCCTGGCAGGGGGAGGTAGAAACACCATATATTTT; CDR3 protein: CASSSLAGGGRNTIYF
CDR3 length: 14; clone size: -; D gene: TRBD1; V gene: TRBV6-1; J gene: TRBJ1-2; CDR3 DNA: TGTGCCAGCAGTGAGGGCCTCGACAGGGAGAGCTACACCTTC; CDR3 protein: CASSEGLDRESYTF
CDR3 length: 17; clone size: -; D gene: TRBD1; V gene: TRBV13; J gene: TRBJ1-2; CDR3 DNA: TGTGCCAGCAGCTCTAAACAGGGGGACTCTCTCCCCTATGGCTACACCTTC; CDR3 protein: CASSSKQGDSLPYGYTF
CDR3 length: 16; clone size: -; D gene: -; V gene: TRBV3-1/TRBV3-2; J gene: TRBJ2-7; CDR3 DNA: TGTGCCAGCAGCCAAGATCAGGACAGCTTTTCCTACGAGCAGTACTTC; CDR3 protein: CASSQDQDSFSYEQYF